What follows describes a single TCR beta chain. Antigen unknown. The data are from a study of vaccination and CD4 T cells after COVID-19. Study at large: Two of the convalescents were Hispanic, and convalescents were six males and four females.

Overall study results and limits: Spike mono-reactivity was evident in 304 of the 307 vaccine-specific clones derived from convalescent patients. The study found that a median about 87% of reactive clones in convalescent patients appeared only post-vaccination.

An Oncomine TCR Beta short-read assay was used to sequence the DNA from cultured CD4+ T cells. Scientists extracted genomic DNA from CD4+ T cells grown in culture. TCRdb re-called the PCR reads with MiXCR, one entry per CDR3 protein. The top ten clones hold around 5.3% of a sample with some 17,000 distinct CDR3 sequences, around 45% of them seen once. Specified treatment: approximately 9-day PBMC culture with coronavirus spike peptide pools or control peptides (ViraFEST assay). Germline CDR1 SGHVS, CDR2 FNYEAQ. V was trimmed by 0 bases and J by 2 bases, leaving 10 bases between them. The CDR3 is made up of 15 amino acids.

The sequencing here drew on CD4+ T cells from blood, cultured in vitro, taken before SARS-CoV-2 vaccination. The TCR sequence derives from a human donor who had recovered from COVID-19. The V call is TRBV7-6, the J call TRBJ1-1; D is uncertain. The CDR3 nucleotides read TGTGCCAGCAGCTTAGCCCCAACAGCAAACACTGAAGCTTTCTTT. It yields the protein CASSLAPTANTEAFF.